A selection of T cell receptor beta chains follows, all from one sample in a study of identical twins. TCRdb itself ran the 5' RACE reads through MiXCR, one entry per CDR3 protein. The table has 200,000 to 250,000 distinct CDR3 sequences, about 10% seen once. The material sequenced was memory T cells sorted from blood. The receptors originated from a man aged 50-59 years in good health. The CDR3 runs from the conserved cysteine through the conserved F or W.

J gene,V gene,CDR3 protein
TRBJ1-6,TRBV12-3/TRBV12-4,CASSFPGDSPLHF
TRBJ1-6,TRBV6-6,CASSLTTDSPLHF
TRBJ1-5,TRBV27,CASSREYRGQPQHF
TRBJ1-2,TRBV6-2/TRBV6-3,CAGGTGGGYTF
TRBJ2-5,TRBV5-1,CASSLGVTTETQYF
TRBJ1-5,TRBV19,CASGRGTAINQPQHF
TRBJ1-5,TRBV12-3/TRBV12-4,CASSLTGSQPQHF
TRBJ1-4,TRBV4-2,CASSQGVQGGNEKLFF
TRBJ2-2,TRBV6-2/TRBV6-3,CASSTTYTGELFF
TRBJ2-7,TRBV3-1,CASSQGLAGSYEQYF
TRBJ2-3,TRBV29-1,CSVVGQGVWTDTQYF
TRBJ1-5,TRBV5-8,CASSATGGTMQPQHF
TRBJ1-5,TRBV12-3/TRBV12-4,CASSRDGDSNQPQHF
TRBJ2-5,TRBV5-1,CASSSEGGMTQTQYF
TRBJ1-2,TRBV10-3,CAISDPKGDYGYTF
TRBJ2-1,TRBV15,CATSREAVGANEQFF
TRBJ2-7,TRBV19,CASSIDWSGYEQYF
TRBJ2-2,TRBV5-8,CASSDGDSNTGELFF
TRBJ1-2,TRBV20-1,CSAREVNKNGYSF
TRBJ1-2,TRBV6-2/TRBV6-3,CASSGGPRYTF
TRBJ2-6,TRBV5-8,CASSLDGSGANVLTF
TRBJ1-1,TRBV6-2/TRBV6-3,CASSQQGRIAEAFF
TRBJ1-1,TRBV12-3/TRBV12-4,CASRPGQGFTEAFF
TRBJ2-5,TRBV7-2,CASRHGSQETQYF
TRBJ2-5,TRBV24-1,CATSDATLKTQYF
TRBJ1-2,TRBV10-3,CAISDRLANYGYTF
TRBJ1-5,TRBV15,CATSRDRISNQPQHF
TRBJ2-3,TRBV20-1,CSARDPRRAGDTQYF
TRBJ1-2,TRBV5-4,CASSLVSSGTESYTF
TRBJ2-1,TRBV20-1,CSARQGATYNEQFF
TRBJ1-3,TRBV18,CASSPLYRDSTIYF
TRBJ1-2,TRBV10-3,CAISERSNREGPRGYTF
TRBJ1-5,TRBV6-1,CASSEAGGVQPQHF
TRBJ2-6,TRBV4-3,CASSHQDRVPSVANVLTF
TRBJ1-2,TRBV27,CASKQGGAHGYTF
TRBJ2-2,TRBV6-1,CASREQGARGELFF
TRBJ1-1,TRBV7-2,CASSPRWAEAFF
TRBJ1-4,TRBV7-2,CASSKGQFRFNEKLFF
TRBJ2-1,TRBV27,CASSLIGNEQFF
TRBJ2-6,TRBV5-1,CASTEGQGLSAGANVLTF
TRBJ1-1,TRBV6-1,CASSRGQGASEAFF
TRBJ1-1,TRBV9,CASSVGMNTEAFF
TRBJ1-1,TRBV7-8,CASSLAGSGSMNTEAFF
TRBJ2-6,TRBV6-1,CASSEDRSGANVLTF
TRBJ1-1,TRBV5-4,CASSLGRYTEAFF
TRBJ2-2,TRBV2,CASKEQGSGELFF
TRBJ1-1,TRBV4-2,CASSQEGLEAFF
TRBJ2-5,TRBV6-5,CASSHRRGVAGSRETQYF
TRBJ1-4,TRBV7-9,CASSFAGRTNEKLFF